This T cell receptor beta chain was found in a study of graft-versus-host responses after intestinal transplantation. Remarks on this clone: Its specificity is unknown.

Broader study findings: Early post-transplant falls in HvG clones accompanied the peak levels of circulating GvH clones.

Germline V CDR1 and CDR2: SGHNT, YENEEA. Trimming cost V 1 base and J 3 bases; bases outside gene matches: 1. This CDR3 comprises 16 residues. The method was immunoSEQ multiplex PCR; TCRdb's version includes in-frame clones alone and lacks a portion of them. Among 90,000 to 120,000 clones listed, 80% to 90% were seen once. The receptor's source is a human donor who was the organ donor for an intestinal transplant. The rearrangement joins TRBV11-3 to TRBJ2-2, with 11 bases matching TRBD1. The material sequenced was unstimulated CD4+ T cells sorted from spleen or lymph node cells, taken before transplant. Written as DNA, the CDR3 is TGTGCCAGCAGCTTAGGGACAGGGGGCGACACCGGGGAGCTGTTTTTT. This codes for CASSLGTGGDTGELFF.